Listed below are T cell receptor beta chains from one sample, sequenced in a study of OX40 agonist ivuxolimab in advanced cancers. TCRdb's copy holds only in-frame clones and misses some; the assay was immunoSEQ multiplex PCR. This table holds roughly 71,000 clones, 90% to 95% found once. This specimen consisted of CD4+ or CD8+ T cells sorted from blood, obtained in a trial of the OX40 agonist ivuxolimab. The receptor source for this set is an adult with an advanced solid tumor such as melanoma, head and neck, liver or kidney cancer. Both conserved end residues are part of each CDR3. Fields, in order: D gene, clone size, J gene, V gene, CDR3 DNA, CDR3 protein. D genes are given only for firm matches. Not every row has a clone size; where given, it reads once, few, many or a size class.

d_call: TRBD2
clone_size: .
j_call: TRBJ2-5
v_call: TRBV27
cdr3_nt: TGTGCCAGCAGTTCCACTAGCGCCCGGGAGACCCAGTACTTC
cdr3_aa: CASSSTSARETQYF

d_call: .
clone_size: .
j_call: TRBJ1-2
v_call: TRBV5-1
cdr3_nt: TGCGCCAGCAGTGATATAGCCTCAGGGGTTACCTTC
cdr3_aa: CASSDIASGVTF

d_call: TRBD1
clone_size: .
j_call: TRBJ1-2
v_call: TRBV5-6
cdr3_nt: TGTGCCAGCAGCATCGGACAGGGCGGCTATGGCTACACCTTC
cdr3_aa: CASSIGQGGYGYTF

d_call: .
clone_size: .
j_call: TRBJ1-2
v_call: TRBV28
cdr3_nt: TGTGCCAGCAGTCCAATACAGCGGGCGGAGGGGTATGGCTACACCTTC
cdr3_aa: CASSPIQRAEGYGYTF

d_call: .
clone_size: .
j_call: TRBJ1-1
v_call: TRBV30
cdr3_nt: TGTGCCTGGAGTGTAGGAGGGGGAACTGAAGCTTTCTTT
cdr3_aa: CAWSVGGGTEAFF

d_call: .
clone_size: .
j_call: TRBJ1-2
v_call: TRBV6-6
cdr3_nt: TGTGCCAGCAGCGAACCAGGAGAGCAATCGACCTTC
cdr3_aa: CASSEPGEQSTF

d_call: TRBD1
clone_size: .
j_call: TRBJ1-2
v_call: TRBV27
cdr3_nt: TGTGCCAGCAGTCCCAACCGGGACAGCCTCAACTATGGCTACACCTTC
cdr3_aa: CASSPNRDSLNYGYTF

d_call: .
clone_size: .
j_call: TRBJ2-7
v_call: TRBV7-2
cdr3_nt: TGTGCCAGCAGCTCCACAGAATACTCCTACGAGCAGTACTTC
cdr3_aa: CASSSTEYSYEQYF

d_call: .
clone_size: .
j_call: TRBJ2-7
v_call: TRBV11-3
cdr3_nt: TGTGCCAGCAGCTTTGAAGTTCAGGCCTACGAGCAGTACTTC
cdr3_aa: CASSFEVQAYEQYF

d_call: .
clone_size: .
j_call: TRBJ1-1
v_call: TRBV6-5
cdr3_nt: TGTGCCAGCAGCGAGACAGGGAACACTGAAGCTTTCTTT
cdr3_aa: CASSETGNTEAFF

d_call: TRBD2
clone_size: many
j_call: TRBJ2-7
v_call: TRBV10-3
cdr3_nt: TGTGCCATCAGTGAACTAGCGGACTCCTACGAGCAGTACTTC
cdr3_aa: CAISELADSYEQYF

d_call: .
clone_size: .
j_call: TRBJ1-4
v_call: TRBV11-2
cdr3_nt: TGTGCCAGCAGATCGGGACTCAGTTCTGAAAAACTGTTTTTT
cdr3_aa: CASRSGLSSEKLFF

d_call: TRBD2
clone_size: .
j_call: TRBJ2-1
v_call: TRBV15
cdr3_nt: TGTGCCACCAGCCCTACCCCGACTAGCGGGACCAATGAGCAGTTCTTC
cdr3_aa: CATSPTPTSGTNEQFF

d_call: TRBD2
clone_size: .
j_call: TRBJ2-7
v_call: TRBV4-3
cdr3_nt: TGCGCCAGCAGCCAAGATCCCGGGGGGTTGGAATACGAGCAGTACTTC
cdr3_aa: CASSQDPGGLEYEQYF

d_call: TRBD1
clone_size: once
j_call: TRBJ2-1
v_call: TRBV2
cdr3_nt: TGTGCCAGCGGCAGCGGGACAGGGATCAATGAGCAGTTCTTC
cdr3_aa: CASGSGTGINEQFF

d_call: TRBD1
clone_size: .
j_call: TRBJ1-2
v_call: TRBV9
cdr3_nt: TGTGCCAGCAGCGGGACAGGATCCGGTATTGGCTACACCTTC
cdr3_aa: CASSGTGSGIGYTF

d_call: .
clone_size: .
j_call: TRBJ2-5
v_call: TRBV7-9
cdr3_nt: TGTGCCAGCAGCTCCGGGGCCGAGGGGCCTATCGACCAAGAGACCCAGTACTTC
cdr3_aa: CASSSGAEGPIDQETQYF

d_call: .
clone_size: .
j_call: TRBJ2-7
v_call: TRBV6-6
cdr3_nt: TGTGCCAGCAGTTACGTTTTCGGGGGGCTGGACGAGCAGTACTTC
cdr3_aa: CASSYVFGGLDEQYF

d_call: .
clone_size: .
j_call: TRBJ2-7
v_call: TRBV9
cdr3_nt: TGTGCCAGCAGTGGAAAGGACGGGAACTCCTACGAGCAGTACTTC
cdr3_aa: CASSGKDGNSYEQYF

d_call: TRBD1
clone_size: .
j_call: TRBJ1-1
v_call: TRBV19
cdr3_nt: TGTGCCAGTACTCCCAGGGGGCTCACTGAAGCTTTCTTT
cdr3_aa: CASTPRGLTEAFF

d_call: TRBD2
clone_size: .
j_call: TRBJ2-7
v_call: TRBV4-3
cdr3_nt: TGCGCCAGCAGCCAAGACCCTAGCGGGAAGGCATACGAGCAGTACTTC
cdr3_aa: CASSQDPSGKAYEQYF

d_call: .
clone_size: .
j_call: TRBJ2-2
v_call: TRBV6-6
cdr3_nt: TGTGCCAGCAGTTACGAGGGCCCGAACACCGGGGAGCTGTTTTTT
cdr3_aa: CASSYEGPNTGELFF

d_call: .
clone_size: .
j_call: TRBJ1-1
v_call: TRBV19
cdr3_nt: TGTGCCAGTAGTTGGTGGACAGCGAACACTGAAGCTTTCTTT
cdr3_aa: CASSWWTANTEAFF

d_call: TRBD1
clone_size: .
j_call: TRBJ1-1
v_call: TRBV18
cdr3_nt: TGTGCCAGCTCACCACCGGACAGGGGTGGGAACACTGAAGCTTTCTTT
cdr3_aa: CASSPPDRGGNTEAFF

d_call: TRBD2
clone_size: .
j_call: TRBJ2-1
v_call: TRBV27
cdr3_nt: TGTGCCAGCAGTCCCGGACTAGCGGGAAACAATGAGCAGTTCTTC
cdr3_aa: CASSPGLAGNNEQFF

d_call: TRBD1
clone_size: .
j_call: TRBJ1-3
v_call: TRBV29-1
cdr3_nt: TGCAGCGCATGGACAGGGGGCTTCTCTGGAAACACCATATATTTT
cdr3_aa: CSAWTGGFSGNTIYF

d_call: .
clone_size: .
j_call: TRBJ2-1
v_call: TRBV2
cdr3_nt: TGTGCCAGCTTGCTAGCAGGCAATGAGCAGTTCTTC
cdr3_aa: CASLLAGNEQFF

d_call: TRBD2
clone_size: .
j_call: TRBJ2-5
v_call: TRBV7-6
cdr3_nt: TGTGCCAGCAGCTTGGGACTAGCGGGAGGGGGGACAGAGACCCAGTACTTC
cdr3_aa: CASSLGLAGGGTETQYF

d_call: TRBD2
clone_size: .
j_call: TRBJ2-7
v_call: TRBV4-3
cdr3_nt: TGCGCCAGCAGCCAAGATCGTGGACTAGGTTACTACGAGCAGTACTTC
cdr3_aa: CASSQDRGLGYYEQYF

d_call: .
clone_size: .
j_call: TRBJ2-5
v_call: TRBV4-2
cdr3_nt: TGTGCCAGCAGCCAAGGGGACATTGGGGAGACCCAGTACTTC
cdr3_aa: CASSQGDIGETQYF

d_call: TRBD1
clone_size: .
j_call: TRBJ2-7
v_call: TRBV27
cdr3_nt: TGTGCCAGCAGTCTAGGGACAGGGGCCTACGAGCAGTACTTC
cdr3_aa: CASSLGTGAYEQYF

d_call: .
clone_size: once
j_call: TRBJ2-2
v_call: TRBV19
cdr3_nt: TGTGCCAGTAGTATTCCGGGAACCGGGGAGCTGTTTTTT
cdr3_aa: CASSIPGTGELFF

d_call: .
clone_size: .
j_call: TRBJ1-1
v_call: TRBV19
cdr3_nt: TGTGCCAGTAGTATAAAAATTACAGGCGGCACTGAAGCTTTCTTT
cdr3_aa: CASSIKITGGTEAFF

d_call: .
clone_size: .
j_call: TRBJ2-3
v_call: TRBV5-1
cdr3_nt: TGCGCCAGCAGCTTTCCCGGGGCGGATACGCAGTATTTT
cdr3_aa: CASSFPGADTQYF

d_call: .
clone_size: .
j_call: TRBJ2-2
v_call: TRBV18
cdr3_nt: TGTGCCAGCTCACCCGACGCCGGGGAGCTGTTTTTT
cdr3_aa: CASSPDAGELFF

d_call: TRBD1
clone_size: .
j_call: TRBJ1-2
v_call: TRBV28
cdr3_nt: TGTGCCAGCAGTCTCCCGGGACAGGGGGCCTACACGGGCTATGGCTACACCTTC
cdr3_aa: CASSLPGQGAYTGYGYTF

d_call: TRBD1
clone_size: .
j_call: TRBJ2-7
v_call: TRBV27
cdr3_nt: TGTGCCAGCAGGCCCACAGGGGCACCCTACGAGCAGTACTTC
cdr3_aa: CASRPTGAPYEQYF

d_call: .
clone_size: .
j_call: TRBJ2-2
v_call: TRBV6-5
cdr3_nt: TGTGCCAGCAGTCCTGACAGCACCGGGGAGCTGTTTTTT
cdr3_aa: CASSPDSTGELFF

d_call: TRBD2
clone_size: .
j_call: TRBJ2-1
v_call: TRBV9
cdr3_nt: TGTGCCAGCAGCGTAGCGGGGGGAGGGTACAATGAGCAGTTCTTC
cdr3_aa: CASSVAGGGYNEQFF

d_call: .
clone_size: .
j_call: TRBJ2-2
v_call: TRBV5-5
cdr3_nt: TGTGCCAGCAGCCCAGACGGTACCGGGGAGCTGTTTTTT
cdr3_aa: CASSPDGTGELFF

d_call: .
clone_size: .
j_call: TRBJ2-1
v_call: TRBV29-1
cdr3_nt: TGCAGCGTTGAGTCTAGTGGGAACTACAATGAGCAGTTCTTC
cdr3_aa: CSVESSGNYNEQFF

d_call: .
clone_size: .
j_call: TRBJ2-1
v_call: TRBV4-1
cdr3_nt: TGCGCCAGCAGCCAAGACAGGGCTGGCCATGAGCAGTTCTTC
cdr3_aa: CASSQDRAGHEQFF

d_call: .
clone_size: .
j_call: TRBJ2-5
v_call: TRBV7-9
cdr3_nt: TGTGCCAGCAGCTTAGTTGGTCGGGGAGACTTGAGGGAAGAGACCCAGTACTTC
cdr3_aa: CASSLVGRGDLREETQYF

d_call: TRBD2
clone_size: once
j_call: TRBJ2-7
v_call: TRBV5-6
cdr3_nt: TGTGCCAGCAGCTTGGCTTTCGGACTAGCGGCCTACGAGCAGTACTTC
cdr3_aa: CASSLAFGLAAYEQYF

d_call: .
clone_size: once
j_call: TRBJ2-3
v_call: TRBV5-1
cdr3_nt: TGCGCCAGCAGCTCGACTGGTACGCAGTATTTT
cdr3_aa: CASSSTGTQYF

d_call: .
clone_size: .
j_call: TRBJ2-3
v_call: TRBV5-4
cdr3_nt: TGTGCCAGCAGCGCCCCCGGGACGGGGGAAGATACGCAGTATTTT
cdr3_aa: CASSAPGTGEDTQYF

d_call: .
clone_size: .
j_call: TRBJ2-1
v_call: TRBV29-1
cdr3_nt: TGCAGCGTTGGAGGCCAGACGCAGTTCTTC
cdr3_aa: CSVGGQTQFF

d_call: .
clone_size: .
j_call: TRBJ1-1
v_call: TRBV11-2
cdr3_nt: TGTGCCAGCAGCTCCGACGTGGGGACCTTGAACACTGAAGCTTTCTTT
cdr3_aa: CASSSDVGTLNTEAFF

d_call: TRBD1
clone_size: .
j_call: TRBJ2-2
v_call: TRBV5-6
cdr3_nt: TGTGCCAGCAGCTCGGCTGAGACAGGGGGCACCGGGGAGCTGTTTTTT
cdr3_aa: CASSSAETGGTGELFF

d_call: TRBD1
clone_size: .
j_call: TRBJ2-7
v_call: TRBV10-2
cdr3_nt: TGCGCCAGCAGTGAGTCCGGGACAGGGGGCAGGGACGAGCAGTACTTC
cdr3_aa: CASSESGTGGRDEQYF

d_call: .
clone_size: .
j_call: TRBJ2-3
v_call: TRBV29-1
cdr3_nt: TGCAGCGCTAGGCAGCCCTTTACAGATACGCAGTATTTT
cdr3_aa: CSARQPFTDTQYF

d_call: .
clone_size: .
j_call: TRBJ1-1
v_call: TRBV28
cdr3_nt: TGTGCCAGCTATGCCGGGGGCACTGAAGCTTTCTTT
cdr3_aa: CASYAGGTEAFF

d_call: .
clone_size: once
j_call: TRBJ2-1
v_call: TRBV7-6
cdr3_nt: TGTGCCAGCAGCCCACAGGGAGGGGCTAGTCCCAATGAGCAGTTCTTC
cdr3_aa: CASSPQGGASPNEQFF

d_call: TRBD1
clone_size: .
j_call: TRBJ1-2
v_call: TRBV10-3
cdr3_nt: TGTGCCATCAGTGAGGCGGGACAGGATGGCTACACCTTC
cdr3_aa: CAISEAGQDGYTF